The present entry profiles one T cell receptor beta chain with its context. The target of this receptor is not known. Nothing much larger sits one base from this clone, and base qualities are not available. Trimming leaves V shorter by 4 bases and J shorter by 6 bases, with the junction holding 17 bases beyond the gene matches. From the cysteine through the phenylalanine, the CDR3 covers 19 amino acids. The retained sequence is limited to the CDR3, 57 bases, with the frame set at the first base. CDR1 KGHSH and CDR2 LQKENI were looked up in the germline V gene. The cohort consisted of 670 or so healthy bone marrow donors. At the time of sampling, all cohort members were nominally healthy, though unrecorded immune exposures were likely present. CMV serostatus was recorded as positive for 250 to 300 and negative for about 55% of the roughly 670 cohort members, whereas no CMV serostatus was recorded for the donor in question. Every donor gave a peripheral blood sample, and the peripheral blood mononuclear cells from that sample were used for TCR beta sequencing. The Qiagen DNeasy Blood Extraction Kit was used to extract genomic DNA from the blood cell samples.

The record originates from a study of cytomegalovirus exposure and HLA in healthy donors (TCRdb year 2017). At the level of the whole study: An earlier analysis of some 620 of the donors reported approximately 300 Gb of sequence data and around 100 million unique TCR beta sequences obtained from about 180 million T cells. Around 320 gigabases of sequencing data and around 87 million unique TCR sequences were included in an early release covering about 600 HLA-typed donors. The genetic ancestry cluster associated with self-reported Caucasian donors included approximately 85% of the 398 genotyped donors. The study aimed to test whether signatures of past pathogen exposure could be identified by cataloging public T cell receptors. The study profiled the T cell repertoires of 666 subjects by immunosequencing and related them to cytomegalovirus serostatus. In addition to the first cohort of several hundred subjects, a separate validation cohort of approximately 130 different subjects was used. The study combined high-throughput TCR immunosequencing, statistical association of individual TCRs with disease status, and machine learning to predict cytomegalovirus infection status. A later analysis re-analyzed previously published TCR beta repertoires from 500 to 700 donors and added high-resolution HLA genotyping to study TCR occurrence patterns. Rather than using new phenotypic data, the later analysis identified candidate immune exposures from TCR beta sequences and from how often those sequences occurred across donors. To decide whether each TCR beta V gene segment behaved as functional or pseudogenic, an earlier analysis of approximately 620 of the donors relied on high-throughput TCR beta sequencing. Donor age, sex, ethnicity and CMV serostatus were collected together with the repertoire data. In a later genetic analysis, genome-wide SNP genotypes for about 65% of the roughly 670 donors were used, and that subset was treated as a discovery cohort. Every discovery cohort repertoire had been produced on one sequencing platform. Class I and class II HLA loci were covered by the typing at four-digit resolution. Typing coverage differed by locus: A, B, C, DRB1 and DQB1 were typed in about 620-630 donors, DQA1 in approximately 520, DPA1 in nearly 610, and DPB1 in 450 to 490. Roughly 5 DR-DQ haplotypes were handled as single units for association and clustering, since linkage in the cohort was strong. Across approximately 400 genotyped donors of the cohort, an average of about 240,000 unique TCR beta nucleotide sequences per donor were sequenced, and roughly a sixth of those sequences were non-productive. Study-wide findings and limitations: Broadly in line with IMGT annotations, most TCR beta V segments showed up in productive rearrangements about 90% or about 30% of the time in an earlier analysis of roughly 590 of the donors. A later analysis reported that several top co-occurrence clusters appeared linked to parvovirus B19, influenza, CMV and Epstein-Barr virus. In a later analysis, the rate of TCR association differed among HLA loci, with DRB1 alleles having the most associated TCRs and HLA-C alleles having the fewest. Some IMGT-functional V segments, including TRBV6-2 and TRBV6-3, could not be told apart with the 87-base-pair reads, so those segments were excluded. It was suggested by the authors that the approach could potentially be generalized to other disease states and immunological phenotypes. CMV serostatus was the only immune exposure information available for the cohort. According to a later genetic analysis, donors in an Asian-associated ancestry cluster had fewer N-insertions in productive TCRs than the roughly 670-donor mean. Strong co-occurrence of HLA alleles, especially DR and DQ, made assigning TCR associations to individual alleles difficult. Linkage disequilibrium might explain the correlated functional status among segregating V segments, but an unknown experimental factor could not be excluded. Most TCR sequences were observed very rarely across donors, whereas some public TCRs were present in many individuals. Three of the identified cytomegalovirus-associated TCR beta chains were confirmed in vitro to be specific for cytomegalovirus antigens. Specific HLA alleles were associated with more than 15,000 TCR beta sequences at a false discovery rate of 0.05 in a later analysis. Because HLA typing was missing for some donors at each locus, association tests included only the typed subset. Compared with equally common non-associated chains, HLA-associated TCR beta chains in a later analysis were more clonally expanded and had lower generation probabilities. The study gave a list of 150 to 200 TCR beta chains associated with cytomegalovirus. A later genetic analysis associated a missense DCLRE1C variant with V-gene and J-gene trimming of TCR beta chains, and an independent cohort replicated the association. A later analysis found that most CMV-associated TCR beta chains appeared HLA-restricted, with HLA associations seemingly driven largely by CMV exposure. The classifier was reported to diagnose cytomegalovirus status with high specificity and sensitivity in both the original cohort and the validation cohort. Presence/absence analyses assumed roughly uniform sequencing depth across donors, an assumption that may not hold. Some 16 rarely observed V segments, including chromosome 9 orphons, were excluded from the earlier analysis of some 590 of the donors because counts were too low. A group of highly shared sequence variants was considered likely to be a technical artifact of the sequencing pipeline. A further reported finding was that TCR beta sequences accurately predicted the HLA-A and HLA-B alleles for most subjects in the first cohort. Only TCR beta chains were sequenced in this cohort, and the absence of alpha or paired-chain data limited detectable features.

The library came from the immunoSEQ multiplex PCR assay. The multiplex PCR relied on a mix of 60 forward primers for TCR Vbeta segments and 13 reverse primers for TCR Jbeta segments. The CDR3 region of rearranged TCR beta genes was amplified from genomic DNA with a multiplex PCR assay. On the Illumina HiSeq System, the amplified TCR beta libraries were sequenced as 87-base-pair reads. Per the original workflow: A later analysis tallied 75 million to 85 million unique TCR beta chains across the roughly 610 repertoires, and roughly 11 million of those chains were shared by two or more donors. A nearest-neighbor algorithm error-corrected the raw reads and collapsed the reads into unique sequences, merging closely related sequences to remove PCR and sequencing errors. Alignment of CDR3 sequences to IMGT reference sequences was used to assign V, D and J gene segments. For a sequence to be retained, at least a six-nucleotide match to both a V gene segment and a J gene segment was required. Rearrangements were classified as productive when the CDR3 lacked stop codons and remained in frame with V and J, and all other rearrangements were classified as non-productive. CDR3 was defined by IMGT convention, running from the second conserved V-encoded cysteine to the conserved J-encoded phenylalanine. The earlier analysis of about 620 of the donors excluded sequences that lacked an unambiguous match to a single V gene segment. An earlier analysis of roughly 590 of the donors called V segments functional above 56.7% productive rearrangements and segregating when the between-donor standard deviation exceeded 5%. A statistical classification framework was built to diagnose cytomegalovirus status from the catalog of TCR beta chain sequences. V and J gene assignment, in a later analysis, came from comparing TCR nucleotide sequences with IMGT/GENE-DB human TR gene sequences. A later analysis assigned CDR3 sequences and most-parsimonious VDJ recombination scenarios with the TCRdist pipeline. In a later analysis, each TCR beta chain was defined by its CDR3 amino acid sequence together with its V-gene family, and reads without a unique V-gene family were excluded. To address suspected cross-contamination and a sequencing artifact, a later analysis removed around 600 highly shared, low-generation-probability nucleotide sequences. In a later analysis, a clonal expansion index was calculated for each public chain from normalized within-repertoire ranks of inferred template counts. Generation probabilities in a later analysis came from a VDJ recombination model fitted to out-of-frame rearrangements, and those results were checked against IGoR. Hypergeometric tests were used in a later analysis to score TCR-TCR, TCR-HLA and TCR-CMV co-occurrence, with a repertoire-size bias correction applied to the TCR pairs. To estimate false discovery rates, a later analysis permuted the HLA or CMV assignments 20 times. A later analysis grouped co-occurring TCRs with DBSCAN, adding TCRdist sequence similarity when clustering within HLA-allele-positive subsets. For co-occurrence clustering, repertoires with fewer than 30,000 or more than 120,000 public chains were excluded, along with four to six repertoires with anomalous nucleotide sharing. The table was pulled from immuneACCESS by TCRdb, which kept in-frame rearrangements only. Such tables lose some clones; where checked, under half of the loss comes from unresolved V genes, and the rest has no known cause. V, J and clone size are those of that table, while D and trimming were read from the DNA. Counted in this sample were fewer than 250,000 clones; approximately 87% of them appeared once. The ten largest clones take up 1.3% of the sample.

The chain uses TRBV18 and TRBJ2-1; 11 junctional bases match TRBD2. Material for sequencing was PBMCs. The receptor comes from a human donor in good health. The DNA reads as follows: TGTGCCAGCTCACTTGCTCCTGGTACTAGCGGGAGATTCGGCAATGAGCAGTTCTTC. Its protein is CASSLAPGTSGRFGNEQFF.